The sequence of this T cell receptor (beta chain) was determined in a study of blood T cell repertoires in COVID-19 (dated by TCRdb to the early 2020s). Broadly, across the study: Samples covering the acute and convalescent phases of COVID-19 were provided by collaborators in the United States, Italy and Spain. The prospective study material was composed of cDNA or gDNA derived from T cells, B-cell-depleted T cells, or PBMCs. The dataset comprised deeply sampled blood TCRbeta repertoires from subjects exposed to, actively infected with, or recovered from COVID-19. The repertoires were released in a freely available public database intended as a resource for research on the immune response to SARS-CoV-2. Samples were obtained from the ongoing ImmuneRACE study (first 160 participants) and from 1,254 subjects provided by 6 global collaborators. A de-identified subject ID, COVID-19 status, age in years and sex were almost always included in the sample metadata. Where HLA class I and class II types were available, the types were taken from metadata supplied by the sample provider, not from assay-based typing. Beyond this particular receptor, the publication reports: The quantity of clinical and demographic metadata differed by source and by participant and was supplied without curation.

Concerning this clone: The target of this receptor is not known. Per-base qualities were not stored, and no clone one base away is much larger.

The collaborating institutions used their own protocols to collect whole blood in K2EDTA tubes. For TCRbeta analysis, collaborators shipped samples in one of three forms: frozen whole blood, isolated PBMCs, or DNA extracted from either of those sample types. TCRbeta CDR3 regions were amplified from genomic DNA using the immunoSEQ Assay, a bias-controlled multiplex PCR. Processing in the source paper ran as follows. Within the assay, amplification of reference gene primers was used to estimate how many nucleated cells each sample contained. Sequence reads were collapsed and filtered to measure the absolute abundance of every unique TCRbeta CDR3 rearrangement. Productive Simpson clonality was computed per sample as the square root of Simpson's diversity index over productive rearrangements. TCRdb stores this immuneACCESS table with in-frame sequences only. Part of the clones is absent; in the studies checked, under half of the shortfall reflects unresolved V genes, and no reason is known for the rest. The DNA gave D and trimming, while V, J and clone size come from that table. The sample table lists 95,000 to 150,000 clones, 88% of them with a count of one. The ten largest clones capture 0.88% of the sample.

Counted from cysteine to phenylalanine, this CDR3 has 15 amino acids. The retained sequence is limited to the CDR3, 45 bases, with the frame set at the first base. Taken from the germline V gene, the CDR1 and CDR2 loops are MNHEY and SVGAGI. The junction carries 11 bases between V and J, which are trimmed by 2 bases and 1 base respectively. The sequenced material came from peripheral blood. This sequence originates from a woman aged 50 to 60 with active or convalescent COVID-19. The chain was built from TRBV6-5 and TRBJ2-5; possibly the D gene is TRBD1, per 6 matching bases. The CDR3 is CASSYEGVPQETQYF. In nucleotide form, the sequence is TGTGCCAGCAGTTACGAGGGGGTCCCCCAAGAGACCCAGTACTTC.